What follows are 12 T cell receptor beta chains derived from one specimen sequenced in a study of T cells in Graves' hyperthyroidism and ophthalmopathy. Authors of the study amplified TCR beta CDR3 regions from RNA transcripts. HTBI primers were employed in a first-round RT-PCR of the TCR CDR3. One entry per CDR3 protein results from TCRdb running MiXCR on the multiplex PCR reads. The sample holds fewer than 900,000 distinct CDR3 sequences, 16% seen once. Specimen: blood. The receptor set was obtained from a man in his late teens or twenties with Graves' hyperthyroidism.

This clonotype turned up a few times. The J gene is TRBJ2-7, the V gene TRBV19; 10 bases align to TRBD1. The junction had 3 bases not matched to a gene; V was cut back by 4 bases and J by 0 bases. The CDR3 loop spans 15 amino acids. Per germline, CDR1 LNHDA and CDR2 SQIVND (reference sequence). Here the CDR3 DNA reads TGTGCCAGTAGTAGGACAGGGGGGGACTCCTACGAGCAGTACTTC. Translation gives CASSRTGGDSYEQYF.

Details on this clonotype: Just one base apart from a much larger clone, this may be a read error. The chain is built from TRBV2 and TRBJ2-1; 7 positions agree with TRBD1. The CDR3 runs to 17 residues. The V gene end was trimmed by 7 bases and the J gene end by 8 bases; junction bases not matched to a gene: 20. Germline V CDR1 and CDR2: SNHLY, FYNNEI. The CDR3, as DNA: TGTGCCAGCAAAGCAGGGACAGCGACCCCTGATTACGATGAGCAGTTCTTC. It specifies CASKAGTATPDYDEQFF. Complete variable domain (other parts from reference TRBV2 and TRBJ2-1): EPEVTQTPSHQVTQMGQEVILRCVPISNHLYFYWYRQILGQKVEFLVSFYNNEISEKSEIFDDQFSVERPDGSNFTLKIRSTKLEDSAMYFCASKAGTATPDYDEQFFGPGTRLTVL.

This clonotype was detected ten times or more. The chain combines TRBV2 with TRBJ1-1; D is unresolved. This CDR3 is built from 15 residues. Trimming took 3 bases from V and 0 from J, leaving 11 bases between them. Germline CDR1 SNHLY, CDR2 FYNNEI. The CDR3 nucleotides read TGTGCCAGCAGTGAGGGCAGCCTAATGAACACTGAAGCTTTCTTT. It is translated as CASSEGSLMNTEAFF.

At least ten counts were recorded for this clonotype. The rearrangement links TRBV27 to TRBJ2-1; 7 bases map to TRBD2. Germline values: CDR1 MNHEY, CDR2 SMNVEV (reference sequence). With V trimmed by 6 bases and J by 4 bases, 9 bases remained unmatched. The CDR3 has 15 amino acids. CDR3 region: CASRITGGSYNEQFF. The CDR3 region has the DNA TGTGCCAGCAGAATAACGGGAGGTTCATACAATGAGCAGTTCTTC.

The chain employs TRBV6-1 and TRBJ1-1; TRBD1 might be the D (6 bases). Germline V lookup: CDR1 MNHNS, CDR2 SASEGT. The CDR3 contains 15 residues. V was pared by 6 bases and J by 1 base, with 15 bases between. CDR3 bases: TGTGCCAGCAGCAGAGGGGGGGAGGCGAACACTGAAGCTTTCTTT. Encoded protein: CASSRGGEANTEAFF.

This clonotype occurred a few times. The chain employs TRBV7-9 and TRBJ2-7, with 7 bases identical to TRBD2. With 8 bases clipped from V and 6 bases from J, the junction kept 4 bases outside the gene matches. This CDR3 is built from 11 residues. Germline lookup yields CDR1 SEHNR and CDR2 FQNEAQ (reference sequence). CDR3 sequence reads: CASEGGPEQYF. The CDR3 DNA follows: TGTGCCAGCGAGGGAGGGCCCGAGCAGTACTTC.

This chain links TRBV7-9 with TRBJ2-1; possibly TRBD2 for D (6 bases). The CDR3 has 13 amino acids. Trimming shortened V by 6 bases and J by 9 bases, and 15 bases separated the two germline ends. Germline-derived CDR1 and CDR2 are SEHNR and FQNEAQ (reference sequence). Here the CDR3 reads CASSNAGRGEQFF. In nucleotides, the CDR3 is TGTGCCAGCAGTAACGCCGGGAGAGGTGAGCAGTTCTTC.

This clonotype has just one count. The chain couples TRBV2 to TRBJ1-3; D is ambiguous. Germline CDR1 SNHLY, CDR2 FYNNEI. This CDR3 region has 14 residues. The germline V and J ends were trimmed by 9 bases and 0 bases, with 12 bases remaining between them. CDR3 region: CASRDKRSGNTIYF. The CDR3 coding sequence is TGTGCCAGTAGAGACAAGCGCTCTGGAAACACCATATATTTT.

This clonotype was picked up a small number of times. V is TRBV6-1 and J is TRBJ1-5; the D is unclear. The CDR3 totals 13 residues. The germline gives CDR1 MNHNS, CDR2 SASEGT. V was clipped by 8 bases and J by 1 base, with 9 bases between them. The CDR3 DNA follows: TGTGCCAGCCAGGTCAGCAGCAATCAGCCCCAGCATTTT. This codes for CASQVSSNQPQHF.

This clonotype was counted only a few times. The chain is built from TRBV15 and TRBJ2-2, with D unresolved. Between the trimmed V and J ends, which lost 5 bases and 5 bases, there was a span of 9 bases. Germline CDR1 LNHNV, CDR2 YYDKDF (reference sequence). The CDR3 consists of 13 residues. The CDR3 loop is CATSPRETGELFF. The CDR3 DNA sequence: TGTGCCACCAGCCCTAGAGAGACCGGGGAGCTGTTTTTT.

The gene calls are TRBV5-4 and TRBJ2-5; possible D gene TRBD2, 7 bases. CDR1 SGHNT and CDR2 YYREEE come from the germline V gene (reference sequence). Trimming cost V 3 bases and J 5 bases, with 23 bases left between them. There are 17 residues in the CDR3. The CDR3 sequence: CASSSYTTGRAMETQYF. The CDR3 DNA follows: TGTGCCAGCAGCTCCTACACCACAGGGAGGGCCATGGAGACCCAGTACTTC.

CDR3 bases: TGTGCCAGCTCACCAGTCGAAAATTCACCCCTCCACTTT. Translation: CASSPVENSPLHF. The chain links TRBV18 to TRBJ1-6; D uncertain. The germline V and J ends were trimmed by 2 bases and 7 bases, with 6 bases remaining between them. Germline lookup yields CDR1 KGHSH and CDR2 LQKENI. The CDR3 runs 13 residues.